This T cell receptor (beta chain) was recorded in a study of cytomegalovirus exposure and HLA in healthy donors. Study summary: One earlier analysis, a look at roughly 170 million T cells, found roughly 110 million unique TCR beta sequences. Whole-study findings and limits: Most TCR sequences were rare, but some public TCRs occurred in many donors.

The study ran its PCR with 60 Vbeta and 13 Jbeta primers. The table came from immunoSEQ multiplex PCR; TCRdb's copy has only in-frame clones and leaves some out. The sample contains more than 200,000 clones, almost 80% of which appear only once. Trimming took 4 bases from V and 4 from J; bases not matched to a gene: 14. CDR1 is SNHLY and CDR2 is FYNNEI in the germline V gene. The CDR3 totals 18 residues. About this clone itself: Its antigen is unknown. The sample contains more than one DNA sequence encoding this CDR3.

The source of this sequence is a young man in good health and CMV-seronegative. The sequencing sample was made of PBMCs. The chain combines TRBV2 with TRBJ2-3; TRBD2 aligns across 10 bases. CDR3 nucleotide sequence: TGTGCCAGCAGTGTCAGTTCGAGGGCTAGCGGGAGATCAGATACGCAGTATTTT. This encodes CASSVSSRASGRSDTQYF.